This TCR beta chain was captured by sequencing in a study of blood T cell repertoires in COVID-19. About the research overall: The samples span acute and convalescent COVID-19 from the United States, Italy and Spain. In each case, the material was cDNA or gDNA derived from T cells, B-cell-depleted T cells, or PBMCs.

Original handling: Reference gene primer amplification yielded estimated nucleated cell counts. The table came from immunoSEQ multiplex PCR; TCRdb's copy has only in-frame clones and leaves some out. Clonal size and the V and J genes are those of that table, whereas D and trimming came from the DNA. There are 150,000 to 200,000 clones in the sample; 82% occur only once, and more than 7.5% lies in the top ten. V was pared by 6 bases and J by 5 bases, with 13 bases between. CDR3 size: 13 residues. Sequenced input: peripheral blood. The rearrangement uses TRBV12-3 or TRBV12-4 and TRBJ2-5; tentatively, D is TRBD1 (6 bases). This TCR was recovered from a woman aged 65 to 85 with acute or convalescent COVID-19. CDR3: CASSRGLHETQYF. In DNA form, the CDR3 reads TGTGCCAGCAGCAGGGGTCTCCATGAGACCCAGTACTTC.